This T cell receptor (beta chain) was sequenced during a study of shared clonotypes between healthy human individuals (dated by TCRdb to the early 2020s). Looking at the study overall: A couple of women and a few men aged 18 to 49 years were included in the cohort. Libraries were prepared and TCR repertoires were sequenced by different laboratories using diverse techniques, in order to increase sequencing depth and limit assay-specific biases. For each donor, CD4 naive and CD4 memory were each given three plates, CD8 naive was given two plates, and CD8 memory was given one plate. To estimate repertoire size and how much clonotypes are shared between individuals, the study performed deep sequencing of blood TCR repertoires from a handful of healthy adults. Each donor's leukapheresis produced roughly between roughly 0.85 and 9.5 billion PBMCs.

The germline V gene provides CDR1 SQVTM and CDR2 ANQGSEA. The CDR3 contains 14 residues, cysteine and phenylalanine counted. CDR3 DNA is the only sequence kept; it has 42 bases, read in frame from the first base. V drops 8 bases and J drops 4 bases, leaving 20 bases in between. What the research found in general, with its limitations: Based on pairwise subsampling, the degree of clonotype sharing among donors was expected to be affected by sequencing depth. Across four donors, about 5% of naive CD4, approximately 3.6% of naive CD8, 2% to 2.5% of memory CD4, and 0.4% to 0.45% of memory CD8 clonotypes were shared. Naive subsets generally had larger estimated clonotype richness than memory subsets did. Because the study included a small number of donors, the genetic and exposure-history diversity represented was limited. Sampling was restricted to blood, and TCR repertoires in tissue are likely to differ from TCR repertoires in blood. Incomplete sequencing was indicated by rarefaction of sorted-subset datasets, despite the large sequencing depth. Clonotypes shared by all four sorted-subset donors showed higher generation probabilities than non-shared clonotypes.

The donors were healthy, HIV-negative adults who had no recently reported acute infections or vaccinations. Only Caucasian adults living in Nashville, Tennessee, USA were represented among the donors. CD4+ T cells were enriched by magnetic negative selection, after which naive cells were positively selected on CD45RA and the negative fraction was taken as the memory subset. Blood was collected by leukapheresis, and PBMCs were isolated by Ficoll-Histopaque density gradient centrifugation and then cryopreserved in liquid nitrogen vapor phase. Purity and quantity of every magnetically sorted T cell population were checked by analytical flow cytometry. Genomic DNA was isolated from each sorted fraction and quantified by UV absorbance on a Nanodrop 2000c. Using the deep immunoSEQ assay, multiplex PCR amplified TCR CDR3 regions from genomic DNA. Genomic DNA extracted from each cell subset was distributed evenly over all wells of several immunoSEQ 96-well plates, and each plate served as one replicate. For sorted subsets, each replicate PCR was loaded with 200 ng genomic DNA, equivalent to approximately 27,000 T cell genomes. Purified libraries were measured with a Qubit 3.0 fluorometer, size-checked on a Bioanalyzer 2100, and measured again with the KAPA Library Quantification kit. A separate single-read 150-cycle Illumina NextSeq 550 flow cell was used to sequence each immunoSEQ 96-well plate. The paper's data handling went like this. Because the immunoSEQ output held only junctional sequences and lacked quality scores, the filtering could not match the filtering applied to full-length reads. Sequences were annotated with PyIR, a Python wrapper for IgBLAST v1.9, using IMGT germline references to assign V/J genes and CDR3. Reads with weak V/J assignments (E-value above 1e-6), missing CDR3, stop codons, out-of-frame junctions, or ambiguous translated residues were removed. V3J clonotypes were defined as sequences sharing the same inferred V gene, J gene, and CDR3 amino acid sequence. The percentage overlap between two repertoires was calculated by dividing the number of shared unique clonotypes by the size of the smaller repertoire. Three approaches were used to assess repertoire richness: RTK rarefaction, the Chao1 estimator, and Recon v2.1 estimates of unobserved clonotypes. For all TCRbeta clonotypes obtained by the gDNA method from several donors, generation probabilities were computed with OLGA. TCRdb stores this immuneACCESS table with in-frame sequences only. Part of the clones is absent; in the studies checked, under half of the shortfall reflects unresolved V genes, and no reason is known for the rest. Clone size and the V and J calls come from that table; the DNA yielded D and trimming. The sample table records about a million clones; about 72% of these occur just once. Together, the top ten hold approximately 0.9% of the sample.

Regarding this clone: No antigen is known for it. No per-base quality is available; no much larger clone lies one base away.

The sequenced material came from memory CD4+ T cells from PBMCs. The sample's cell subset or site label, in plain terms: CD45RA-negative fraction. The receptor comes from a man aged 18-30 years in good health. Some clones in this sample may be carry-over from other donors' samples. The rearrangement joined TRBV29-1 to TRBJ1-1; matching of 5 bases hints at TRBD1 as the D gene. The CDR3 protein is CSTALTLGGTEAFF. The bases are TGCAGCACAGCCCTAACCCTGGGGGGCACTGAAGCTTTCTTT.